This TCR beta chain was recovered during a study of Graves' ophthalmopathy and Graves' hyperthyroidism. The CDR3 has 17 residues. Trimming removed 3 bases from V and 2 bases from J, with 15 bases in between. Germline V lookup: CDR1 SGDLS, CDR2 YYNGEE. Study-wide points: Sensitivity of 87.88% and specificity of about 77% were achieved when a 13-signature model separated ophthalmopathy from stable hyperthyroidism. Blood samples also showed most expanded thyroid clonotypes exceeding 0.001 frequency.

Scientists amplified the TCR beta CDR3 regions from RNA transcripts. Amplification began with first-round RT-PCR using HTBI primers, then second-round multiplex PCR was performed. TCRdb ran MiXCR on the multiplex PCR reads and lists one entry per CDR3 protein. The data hold about 500,000 distinct CDR3 sequences, with approximately 15% observed a single time. In its sample, this clonotype was seen many times. The antigen is not known. The PBMC fraction was derived from 9.5 to 10 ml of fresh peripheral blood. This clonotype was sampled from a young woman with Graves' ophthalmopathy. What was sequenced was blood. This rearrangement joins TRBV9 to TRBJ2-6; no clear D. The CDR3 here is CASSAQFGSTGANVLTF. CDR3 DNA sequence: TGTGCCAGCAGCGCCCAGTTCGGATCGACTGGGGCCAACGTCCTGACTTTC.